This TCR beta chain derives from a study of blood T cells in healthy people across ages. Using a J-beta primer mix together with a sample-barcoded 5' primer, a second PCR was run for about 7 to 12 cycles. TCRdb passed the 5' RACE reads through MiXCR, listing each CDR3 protein once. The sample includes about 640,000 distinct CDR3 sequences, about 30% seen only once; the top ten take 15% to 19%. CDR3 length: 15 residues. The V gene end was trimmed by 2 bases and the J gene end by 2 bases; junction bases not matched to a gene: 5. The V gene's germline CDR1 is SGHRS and CDR2 YFSETQ. This TCR was recovered from a woman older than 75 in good health. Source material: blood. The V call is TRBV5-1, the J call TRBJ1-2; 8 bases align to TRBD1. CDR3 sequence reads: CASSFGQGGNYGYTF. The CDR3 coding sequence is TGCGCCAGCAGCTTCGGACAGGGTGGGAACTATGGCTACACCTTC.